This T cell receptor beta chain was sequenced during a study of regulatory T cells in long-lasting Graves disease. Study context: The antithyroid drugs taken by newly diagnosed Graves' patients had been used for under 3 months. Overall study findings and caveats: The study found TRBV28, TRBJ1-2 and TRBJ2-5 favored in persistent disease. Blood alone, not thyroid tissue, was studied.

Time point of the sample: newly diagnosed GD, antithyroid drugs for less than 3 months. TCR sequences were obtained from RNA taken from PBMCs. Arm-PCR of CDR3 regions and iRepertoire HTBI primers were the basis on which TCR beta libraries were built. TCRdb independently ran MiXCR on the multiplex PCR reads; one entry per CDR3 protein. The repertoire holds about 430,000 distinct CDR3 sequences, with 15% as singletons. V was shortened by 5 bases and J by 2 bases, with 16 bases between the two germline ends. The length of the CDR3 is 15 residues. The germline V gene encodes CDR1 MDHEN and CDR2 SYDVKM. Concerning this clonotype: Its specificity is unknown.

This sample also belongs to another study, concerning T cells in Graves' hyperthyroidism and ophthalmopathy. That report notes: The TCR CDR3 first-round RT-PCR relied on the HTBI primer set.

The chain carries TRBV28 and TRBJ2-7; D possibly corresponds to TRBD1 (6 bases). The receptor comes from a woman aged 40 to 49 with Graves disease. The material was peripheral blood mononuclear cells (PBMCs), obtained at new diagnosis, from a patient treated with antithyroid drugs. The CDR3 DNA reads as TGTGCCAGCAGTAGCTCCGGGACACTAGCCTACGAGCAGTACTTC. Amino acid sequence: CASSSSGTLAYEQYF.